Each of the 5 T cell receptor beta chains below was sequenced from the same sample in a study of blood T cell repertoires in COVID-19. Here immunoSEQ multiplex PCR was the method, and the copy in TCRdb shows in-frame clones only, minus some. The sample holds some 35,000 clones, approximately 89% seen once. The sequencing input was peripheral blood. These receptors originate from a man aged 55 to 69 with active COVID-19.

The chain's CDR3 is CAISGGTSRQETQYF. In DNA form, the CDR3 reads TGTGCCATCAGTGGCGGGACTAGCAGACAAGAGACCCAGTACTTC. The chain links TRBV10-3 to TRBJ2-5; 9 nucleotides agree with TRBD2. V lost 4 bases, J lost 2 bases, and 5 bases stayed unmatched. CDR3 length equals 15 residues. Germline V CDR1 and CDR2: ENHRY, SYGVKD.

The chain couples TRBV18 to TRBJ1-1; a weak D match, TRBD1 (6 bases). Germline values: CDR1 KGHSH, CDR2 LQKENI. This CDR3 region has 15 residues. V was shortened by 3 bases and J by 1 base, with 12 bases between the two germline ends. CDR3 sequence reads: CASSPMTGGNTEAFF. The CDR3 DNA reads TGTGCCAGCTCACCGATGACAGGCGGGAACACTGAAGCTTTCTTT.

The chain has TRBV20-1 and TRBJ2-3; no definite D call. Per the germline V gene, CDR1 is DFQATT and CDR2 is SNEGSKA (reference sequence). The CDR3 loop spans 11 amino acids. V was trimmed by 7 bases and J by 5 bases, leaving 10 bases between them. The CDR3 DNA follows: TGCAGTGTGCGGCCGTTAGATACGCAGTATTTT. Protein product: CSVRPLDTQYF.

This chain joins TRBV6-5 and TRBJ2-5; D unresolved. The CDR3 is 14 residues long. CDR1 and CDR2 (germline): MNHEY, SVGAGI. V lost 0 bases and J lost 2, with 7 bases in between. The CDR3 DNA reads as TGTGCCAGCAGTTACTCGCAGGTACAAGAGACCCAGTACTTC. The encoded protein is CASSYSQVQETQYF.

This sequence joins TRBV19 and TRBJ2-7; 9 nucleotides match TRBD2. The junction had 16 bases not matched to a gene; V was cut back by 7 bases and J by 6 bases. The CDR3 extends over 16 amino acids. CDR1 and CDR2 from the germline V gene are LNHDA and SQIVND (reference sequence). The CDR3 DNA reads TGTGCCAGTAAGTTTCTAGCGGGATCCCCTTCGAGCGAGCAGTACTTC. This encodes CASKFLAGSPSSEQYF.